The next 9 T cell receptor beta chains were all read from a single sample in a study of somatic mutations in cytotoxic T cells in rheumatoid arthritis. Data came from immunoSEQ multiplex PCR; TCRdb stores just in-frame clones and leaves some out. The table has 5,000 to 6,000 clones, 78% seen once. Sequencing was carried out using CD8+ T cells sorted from blood. The receptors come from an adult with rheumatoid arthritis.

The chain joins TRBV5-1 to TRBJ1-2; 7 bases are a match to TRBD1. J was trimmed by 4 bases and V by 4 bases; bases with no gene match: 13. The CDR3 loop spans 16 amino acids. Germline lookup yields CDR1 SGHRS and CDR2 YFSETQ. CDR3 bases: TGCGCCAGCAGCCCGACCGGCGACAGGGCGTTCTATGGCTACACCTTC. Amino acid sequence: CASSPTGDRAFYGYTF.

CDR3 region: CASSLQGGETQYF. The CDR3 coding sequence is TGCGCCAGCAGCTTACAGGGTGGGGAGACCCAGTACTTC. The chain employs TRBV5-1 and TRBJ2-5, with D possibly matching TRBD1 (6 bases). CDR3 length: 13 residues. V dropped 2 bases and J dropped 5 bases, with 10 bases sitting between them. In germline, CDR1 is SGHRS, CDR2 YFSETQ.

The rearrangement joins TRBV14 to TRBJ1-2, with 7 bases fitting TRBD1. From germline, CDR1 is SGHDN and CDR2 FVKESK. The CDR3 is 17 amino acids. J gave up 1 base and V 4 bases, and 12 bases lay outside the gene matches. CDR3 nucleotide sequence: TGTGCCAGCAGCCCGATAGCGGGACAGAGCATTAACTATGGCTACACCTTC. This codes for CASSPIAGQSINYGYTF. Filled out from reference TRBV14 and TRBJ1-2, the complete variable domain reads EAGVTQFPSHSVIEKGQTVTLRCDPISGHDNLYWYRRVMGKEIKFLLHFVKESKQDESGMPNNRFLAERTGGTYSTLKVQPAELEDSGVYFCASSPIAGQSINYGYTFGSGTRLTVV.

The chain couples TRBV11-3 to TRBJ1-1; D is perhaps TRBD1 (5 bases). V lost 5 bases and J 3 bases, leaving 13 bases between the germline ends. This CDR3 has 14 amino acids. The V gene's germline CDR1 is SGHNT and CDR2 YENEEA. The CDR3 sequence is CASSAFDRDTEAFF. The CDR3 nucleotides are TGTGCCAGCAGCGCGTTTGACAGAGACACTGAAGCTTTCTTT.

V is TRBV5-1 and J is TRBJ1-5, with 9 bases lining up with TRBD1. V lost 0 bases to trimming and J lost 4 bases; unmatched junction nucleotides: 5. Germline CDR1 is SGHRS and CDR2 is YFSETQ. The CDR3 has 16 residues. The CDR3 region has the DNA TGCGCCAGCAGCTTGGGCGGGACAGGGCCTAATCAGCCCCAGCATTTT. Residues: CASSLGGTGPNQPQHF. Looking up the rest from reference TRBV5-1 and TRBJ1-5 gives the full variable domain: KAGVTQTPRYLIKTRGQQVTLSCSPISGHRSVSWYQQTPGQGLQFLFEYFSETQRNKGNFPGRFSGRQFSNSRSEMNVSTLELGDSALYLCASSLGGTGPNQPQHFGDGTRLSIL.

The rearrangement joins TRBV4-3 to TRBJ1-2; tentative D call: TRBD1 (5 bases). The V gene lost 0 bases and the J gene lost 8 bases, with 16 bases spanning the gap. This CDR3 region has 15 residues. CDR1 is LGHNA and CDR2 is YSLEER in the germline V gene. CDR3 in amino acids: CASSQDSAGGGGYTF. CDR3 nucleotide sequence: TGCGCCAGCAGCCAAGATTCGGCCGGCGGGGGAGGCTACACCTTC.

The chain combines TRBV7-2 with TRBJ1-4; 7 bases align to TRBD1. J lost 7 bases, V lost 0 bases, and 14 bases had no gene match. The germline V gene encodes CDR1 SGHTA and CDR2 FQGNSA. CDR3 size: 18 residues. This CDR3 reads CASSLAGGGGGRGEKLFF. The CDR3 bases are TGTGCCAGCAGCTTAGCGGGGGGAGGAGGGGGCAGAGGTGAAAAACTGTTTTTT.

This clone was detected once. The rearrangement uses TRBV28 and TRBJ1-5, with a tentative D call TRBD1 (5 bases). CDR1 and CDR2 from the germline V gene are MDHEN and SYDVKM. CDR3 size: 13 residues. Trimming removed 3 bases from V and 7 bases from J, with 10 bases in between. In DNA, the CDR3 is TGTGCCAGCAGTTTTCCAGGGAGGCAGCCCCAGCATTTT. Protein product: CASSFPGRQPQHF.

The J gene is TRBJ1-1, the V gene TRBV7-9; 8 bases line up with TRBD1. The trim removed 8 bases at V and 11 bases at J, leaving 13 bases unmatched. The CDR3 sequence is 13 residues long. Germline V gene sequence: CDR1 SEHNR, CDR2 FQNEAQ (reference sequence). The DNA of the CDR3 is TGTGCCAGCCCGCGTGCGACAGGGGAGGTTGCTTTCTTT. It specifies CASPRATGEVAFF.